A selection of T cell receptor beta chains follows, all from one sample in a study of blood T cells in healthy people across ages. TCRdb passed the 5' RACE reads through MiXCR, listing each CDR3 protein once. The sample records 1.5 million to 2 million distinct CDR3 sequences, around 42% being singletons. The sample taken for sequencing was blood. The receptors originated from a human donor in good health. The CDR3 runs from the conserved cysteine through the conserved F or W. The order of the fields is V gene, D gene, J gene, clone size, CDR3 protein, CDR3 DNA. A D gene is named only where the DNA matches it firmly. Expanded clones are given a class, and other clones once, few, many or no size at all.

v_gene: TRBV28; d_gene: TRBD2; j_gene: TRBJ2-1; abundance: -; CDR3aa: CASSLTRLAGNEQFF; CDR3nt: TGTGCCAGCTCTCTTACGCGGCTAGCGGGGAATGAGCAGTTCTTC
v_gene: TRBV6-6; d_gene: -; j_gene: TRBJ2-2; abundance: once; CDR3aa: CATGGGELFF; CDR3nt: TGTGCCACCGGGGGCGGGGAGCTGTTTTTT
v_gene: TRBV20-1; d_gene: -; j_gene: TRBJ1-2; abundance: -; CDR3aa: CTLSGSGYGYTF; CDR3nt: TGCACCCTAAGCGGATCGGGCTATGGCTACACCTTC
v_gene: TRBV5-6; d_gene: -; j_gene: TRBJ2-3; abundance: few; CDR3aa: CASSLPPFQETQYF; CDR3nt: TGTGCCAGCAGCTTGCCCCCTTTCCAAGAGACCCAGTATTTT
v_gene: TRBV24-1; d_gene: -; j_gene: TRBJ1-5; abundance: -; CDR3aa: CATSDSWVNQPQHF; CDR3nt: TGTGCCACCAGTGATTCTTGGGTAAACCAGCCCCAGCATTTT
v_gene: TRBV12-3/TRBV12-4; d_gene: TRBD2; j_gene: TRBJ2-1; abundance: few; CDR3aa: CASRLGTSGGWDEQFF; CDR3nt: TGTGCCAGCAGACTAGGGACTAGCGGGGGTTGGGATGAGCAGTTCTTC
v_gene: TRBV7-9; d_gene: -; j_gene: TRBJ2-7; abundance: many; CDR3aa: CASSSGGSYEQYF; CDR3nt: TGTGCCAGCAGCTCCGGGGGTTCCTACGAGCAGTACTTC
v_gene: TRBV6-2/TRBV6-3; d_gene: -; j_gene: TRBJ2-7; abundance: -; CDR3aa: CASGDGGSSYEQYF; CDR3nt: TGTGCCAGCGGGGATGGAGGCTCCTCGTACGAGCAGTACTTC
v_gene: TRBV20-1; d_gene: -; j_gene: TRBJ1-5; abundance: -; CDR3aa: CSALTGGAAAQHF; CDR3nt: TGCAGTGCGTTGACAGGAGGGGCGGCGGCCCAGCATTTT
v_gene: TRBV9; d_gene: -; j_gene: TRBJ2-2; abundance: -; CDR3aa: CASSDRTGERFF; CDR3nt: TGTGCCAGCAGCGACCGGACCGGGGAGCGGTTTTTT
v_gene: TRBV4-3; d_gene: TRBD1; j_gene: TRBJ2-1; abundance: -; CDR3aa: CASSQETTGNEQFF; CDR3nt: TGCGCCAGCAGCCAGGAAACGACAGGGAATGAGCAGTTCTTC
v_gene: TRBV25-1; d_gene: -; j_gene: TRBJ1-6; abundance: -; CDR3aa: CASSLGTAHLMDSPLHF; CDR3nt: TGTGCCAGCAGCCTCGGAACAGCCCATCTTATGGATTCACCCCTCCACTTT
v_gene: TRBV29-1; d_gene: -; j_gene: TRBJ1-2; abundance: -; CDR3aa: CSVSQGNYGYTF; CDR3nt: TGCAGCGTTTCACAGGGTAACTATGGCTACACCTTC
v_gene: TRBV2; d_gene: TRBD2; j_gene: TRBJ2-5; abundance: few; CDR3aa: CASSTSGGSNEQYF; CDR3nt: TGTGCCAGCTCGACTAGCGGGGGGTCAAATGAGCAGTACTTC
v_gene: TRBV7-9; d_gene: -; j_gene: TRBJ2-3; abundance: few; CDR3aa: CASSPLSGPDTQYF; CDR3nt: TGTGCCAGCAGCCCCCTCTCCGGGCCAGATACGCAGTATTTT
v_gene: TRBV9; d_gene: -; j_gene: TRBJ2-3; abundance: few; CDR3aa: CASSVGLGSRTDTQYF; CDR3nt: TGTGCCAGCAGCGTAGGTCTGGGCTCGCGCACAGATACGCAGTATTTT
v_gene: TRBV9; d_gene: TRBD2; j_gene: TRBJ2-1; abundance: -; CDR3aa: CASSARLAGYNEQFF; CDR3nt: TGTGCCAGCAGCGCCCGACTAGCGGGATACAATGAGCAGTTCTTC
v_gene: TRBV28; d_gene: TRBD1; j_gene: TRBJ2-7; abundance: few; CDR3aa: CASSFARGPPYEQYF; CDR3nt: TGTGCCAGCAGTTTTGCCAGGGGGCCCCCCTACGAGCAGTACTTC
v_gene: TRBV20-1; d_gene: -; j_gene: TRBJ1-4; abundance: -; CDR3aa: CSAETFDFPYATNEKLFF; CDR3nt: TGCAGTGCAGAAACGTTCGACTTTCCCTATGCAACTAATGAAAAACTGTTTTTT
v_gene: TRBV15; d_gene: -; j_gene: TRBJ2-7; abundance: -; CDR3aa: CATSSHTGATYEQYF; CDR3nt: TGTGCCACCAGCAGCCATACAGGCGCCACCTACGAGCAGTACTTC
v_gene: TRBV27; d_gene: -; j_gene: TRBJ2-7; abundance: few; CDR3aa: CASKSVAATYAQYF; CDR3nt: TGTGCCAGCAAGTCGGTAGCGGCTACTTACGCCCAGTACTTC
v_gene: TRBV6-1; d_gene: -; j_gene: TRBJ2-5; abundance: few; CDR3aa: CASSTPHQETQYF; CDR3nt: TGTGCCAGCTCGACACCCCACCAAGAGACCCAGTACTTC
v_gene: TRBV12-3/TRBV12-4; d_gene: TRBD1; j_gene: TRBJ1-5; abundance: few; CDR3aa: CASSLQGVSNQPQHF; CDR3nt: TGTGCCAGCAGTTTACAGGGGGTTAGCAATCAGCCCCAGCATTTT
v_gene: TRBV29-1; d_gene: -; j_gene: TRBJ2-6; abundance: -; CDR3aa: CSIEEKHSEANVLTF; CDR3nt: TGCAGCATTGAAGAGAAGCACTCTGAGGCCAACGTCCTGACTTTC
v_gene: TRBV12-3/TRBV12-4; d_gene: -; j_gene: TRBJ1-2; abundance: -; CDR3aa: CASSFSDRFLYGYTF; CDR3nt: TGTGCCAGCAGTTTCTCGGACAGATTTCTCTATGGCTACACCTTC
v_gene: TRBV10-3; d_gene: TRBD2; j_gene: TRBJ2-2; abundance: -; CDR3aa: CAISEPGLAGNTGELFF; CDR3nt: TGTGCCATCAGTGAGCCGGGACTAGCGGGGAACACCGGGGAGCTGTTTTTT
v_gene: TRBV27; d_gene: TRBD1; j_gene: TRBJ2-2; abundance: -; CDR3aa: CASSILMTGGLNTGELFF; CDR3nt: TGTGCCAGCAGTATTCTCATGACAGGGGGTTTGAACACCGGGGAGCTGTTTTTT
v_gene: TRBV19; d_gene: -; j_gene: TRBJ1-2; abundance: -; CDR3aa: CASSPTLDSGYTF; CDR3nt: TGTGCCAGTAGTCCAACCCTCGACAGTGGCTACACCTTC
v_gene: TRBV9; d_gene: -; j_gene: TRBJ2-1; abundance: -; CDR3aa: CASSVGASLLNEQFF; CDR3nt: TGTGCCAGCAGCGTAGGGGCTAGCCTTCTCAATGAGCAGTTCTTC
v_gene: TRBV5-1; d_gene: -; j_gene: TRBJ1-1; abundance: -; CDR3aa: CASSLSQGPIYADTEAFF; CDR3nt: TGCGCCAGCAGCTTGAGTCAGGGGCCGATTTACGCGGACACTGAAGCTTTCTTT
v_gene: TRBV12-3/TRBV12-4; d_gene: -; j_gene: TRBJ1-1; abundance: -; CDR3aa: CALSRGVRDTEAFF; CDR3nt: TGTGCCCTGAGCAGGGGTGTAAGGGACACTGAAGCTTTCTTT
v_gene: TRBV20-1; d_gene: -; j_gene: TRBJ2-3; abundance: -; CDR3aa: CSAEPDTTQYF; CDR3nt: TGCAGTGCTGAACCGGACACTACGCAGTATTTT
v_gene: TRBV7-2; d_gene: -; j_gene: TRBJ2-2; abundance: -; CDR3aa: CASSSGRTGELFF; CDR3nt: TGTGCCAGCAGCTCGGGACGGACCGGGGAGCTGTTTTTT
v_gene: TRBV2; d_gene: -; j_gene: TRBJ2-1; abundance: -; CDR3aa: CASSEVVRGYEQFF; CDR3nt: TGTGCCAGCAGTGAAGTTGTCAGGGGTTATGAGCAGTTCTTC
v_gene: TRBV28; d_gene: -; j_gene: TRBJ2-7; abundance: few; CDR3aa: CASSSPLKQYF; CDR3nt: TGTGCCAGCAGTTCGCCTTTGAAGCAGTACTTC
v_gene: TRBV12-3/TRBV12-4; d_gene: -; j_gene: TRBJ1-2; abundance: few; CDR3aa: CASSLSTFNYGYTF; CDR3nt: TGTGCCAGCAGTTTAAGCACCTTTAACTATGGCTACACCTTC
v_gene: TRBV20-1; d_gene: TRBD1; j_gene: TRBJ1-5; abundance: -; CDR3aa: CSAGRGRQPQHF; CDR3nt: TGCAGTGCTGGAAGGGGGCGACAGCCCCAGCATTTT
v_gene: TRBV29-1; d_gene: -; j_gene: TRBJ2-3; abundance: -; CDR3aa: CSVASHPRDTTDTQYF; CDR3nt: TGCAGCGTTGCCAGCCACCCCCGGGACACCACAGATACGCAGTATTTT
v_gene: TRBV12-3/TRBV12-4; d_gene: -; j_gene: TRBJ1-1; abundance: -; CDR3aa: CASSLAGGVEAFF; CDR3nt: TGTGCCAGCAGTTTAGCAGGGGGTGTTGAAGCTTTCTTT
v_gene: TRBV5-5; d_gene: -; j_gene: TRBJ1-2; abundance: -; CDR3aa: CASSSDPGGYTF; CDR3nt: TGTGCCAGCAGCTCTGACCCAGGAGGCTACACCTTC
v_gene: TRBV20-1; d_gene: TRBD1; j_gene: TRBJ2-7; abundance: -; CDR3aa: CSARGGQGSSEQYF; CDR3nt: TGCAGTGCTAGAGGGGGACAGGGATCTAGCGAGCAGTACTTC
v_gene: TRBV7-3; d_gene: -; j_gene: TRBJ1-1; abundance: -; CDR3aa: CASSLSPEYEAFF; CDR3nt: TGTGCCAGCAGCTTAAGTCCCGAATATGAAGCTTTCTTT
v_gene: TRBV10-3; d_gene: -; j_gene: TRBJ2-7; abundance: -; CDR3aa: CAISEPHRPDEQYF; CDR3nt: TGTGCCATCAGTGAGCCACACCGCCCGGACGAGCAGTACTTC
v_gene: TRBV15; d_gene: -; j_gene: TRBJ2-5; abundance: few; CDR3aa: CATSRDPYETQYF; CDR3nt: TGTGCCACCAGCAGAGATCCCTATGAGACCCAGTACTTC
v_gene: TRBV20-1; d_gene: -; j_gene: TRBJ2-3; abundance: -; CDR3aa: CSARAGTHSTDTQYF; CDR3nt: TGCAGTGCTAGAGCTGGAACGCATAGCACAGATACGCAGTATTTT
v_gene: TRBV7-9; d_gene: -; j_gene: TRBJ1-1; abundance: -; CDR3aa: CASSYGPAEAFF; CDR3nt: TGTGCCAGCAGCTACGGCCCGGCAGAAGCTTTCTTT